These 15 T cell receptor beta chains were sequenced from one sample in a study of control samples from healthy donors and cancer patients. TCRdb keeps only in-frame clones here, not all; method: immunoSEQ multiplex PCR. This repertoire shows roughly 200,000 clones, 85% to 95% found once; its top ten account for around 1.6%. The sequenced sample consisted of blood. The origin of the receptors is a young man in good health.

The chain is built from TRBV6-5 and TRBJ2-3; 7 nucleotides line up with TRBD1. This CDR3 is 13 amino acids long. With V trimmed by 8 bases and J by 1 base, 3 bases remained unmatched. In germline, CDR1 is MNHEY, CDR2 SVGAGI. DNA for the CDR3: TGTGCCAGCGTACAGGGGCGCACAGATACGCAGTATTTT. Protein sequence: CASVQGRTDTQYF.

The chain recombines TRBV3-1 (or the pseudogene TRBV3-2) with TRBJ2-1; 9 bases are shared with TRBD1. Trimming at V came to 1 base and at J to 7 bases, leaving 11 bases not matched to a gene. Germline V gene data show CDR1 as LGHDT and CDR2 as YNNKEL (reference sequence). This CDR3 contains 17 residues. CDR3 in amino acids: CASSQVGGTGLGNEQFF. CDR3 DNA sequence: TGTGCCAGCAGCCAAGTAGGTGGGACAGGGCTGGGAAATGAGCAGTTCTTC.

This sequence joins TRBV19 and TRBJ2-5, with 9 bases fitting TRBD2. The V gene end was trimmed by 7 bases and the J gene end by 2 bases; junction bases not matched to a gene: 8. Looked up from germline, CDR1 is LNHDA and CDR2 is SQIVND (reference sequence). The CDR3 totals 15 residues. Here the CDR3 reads CASKGGGAEQETQYF. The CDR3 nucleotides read TGTGCCAGTAAGGGCGGGGGGGCGGAGCAAGAGACCCAGTACTTC.

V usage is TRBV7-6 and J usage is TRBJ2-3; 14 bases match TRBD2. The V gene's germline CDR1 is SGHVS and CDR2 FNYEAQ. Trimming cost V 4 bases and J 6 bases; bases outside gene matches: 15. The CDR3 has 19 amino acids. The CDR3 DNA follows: TGTGCCAGCAGCTGGGAATCCGGGACTAGCGGGAGTTTGGGGGATACGCAGTATTTT. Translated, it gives CASSWESGTSGSLGDTQYF.

The CDR3 spells CASSFFRGVYNEQFF. The DNA of the CDR3 is TGTGCCAGCAGCTTCTTTCGCGGGGTATACAATGAGCAGTTCTTC. The J gene is TRBJ2-1, the V gene TRBV5-8; a weak D match, TRBD2 (6 bases). The CDR3 consists of 15 residues. Germline CDR1 reads SGHTS; CDR2 reads YDEGEE. Trimming removed 2 bases at V and 4 bases at J, with 13 bases between. The whole variable domain, filled in from reference TRBV5-8 and TRBJ2-1, reads EAGVTQSPTHLIKTRGQQATLRCSPISGHTSVYWYQQALGLGLQFLLWYDEGEERNRGNFPPRFSGRQFPNYSSELNVNALELEDSALYLCASSFFRGVYNEQFFGPGTRLTVL.

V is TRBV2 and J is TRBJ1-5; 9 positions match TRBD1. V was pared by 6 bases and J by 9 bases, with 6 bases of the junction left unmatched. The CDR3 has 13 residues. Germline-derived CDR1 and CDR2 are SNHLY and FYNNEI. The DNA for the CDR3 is TGTGCCAGCAGCCGACAGGGGGGTGGGCCCCAGCATTTT. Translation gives CASSRQGGGPQHF.

The DNA of the CDR3 is TGTGCCAGCAGCCCGAGCGGCTCCTATAATTCACCCCTCCACTTT. The encoded protein is CASSPSGSYNSPLHF. V is TRBV14 and J is TRBJ1-6; D ambiguous. The germline CDR1 and CDR2 sequences are SGHDN and FVKESK. This CDR3 contains 15 residues. V was shortened by 4 bases and J by 0 bases, with 7 bases between the two germline ends. Filled out from reference TRBV14 and TRBJ1-6, the complete variable domain reads EAGVTQFPSHSVIEKGQTVTLRCDPISGHDNLYWYRRVMGKEIKFLLHFVKESKQDESGMPNNRFLAERTGGTYSTLKVQPAELEDSGVYFCASSPSGSYNSPLHFGNGTRLTVT.

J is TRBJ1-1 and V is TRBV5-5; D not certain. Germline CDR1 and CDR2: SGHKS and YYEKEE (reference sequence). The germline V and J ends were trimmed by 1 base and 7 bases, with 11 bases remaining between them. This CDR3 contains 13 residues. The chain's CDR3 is CASSLRTDVEAFF. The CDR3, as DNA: TGTGCCAGCAGCTTGAGGACTGACGTTGAAGCTTTCTTT.

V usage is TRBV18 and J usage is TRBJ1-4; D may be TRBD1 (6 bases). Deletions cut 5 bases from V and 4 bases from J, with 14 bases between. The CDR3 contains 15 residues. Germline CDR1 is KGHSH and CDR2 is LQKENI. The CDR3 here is CASSTETGFNEKLFF. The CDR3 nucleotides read TGTGCCAGCTCAACTGAGACAGGATTTAATGAAAAACTGTTTTTT. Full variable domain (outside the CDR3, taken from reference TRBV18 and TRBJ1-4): NAGVMQNPRHLVRRRGQEARLRCSPMKGHSHVYWYRQLPEEGLKFMVYLQKENIIDESGMPKERFSAEFPKEGPSILRIQQVVRGDSAAYFCASSTETGFNEKLFFGSGTQLSVL.

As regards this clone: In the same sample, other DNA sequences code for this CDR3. In nucleotides, the CDR3 is TGCGCCAGCAGCTTGGGACAGGGTAATGAAAAACTGTTTTTT. Its translation is CASSLGQGNEKLFF. This chain links TRBV5-1 with TRBJ1-4, with TRBD1 identical over 7 bases. V shed 0 bases and J 4 bases; nucleotides not matched to a gene: 0. CDR1 is SGHRS and CDR2 is YFSETQ in the germline V gene. The CDR3 runs 14 residues.

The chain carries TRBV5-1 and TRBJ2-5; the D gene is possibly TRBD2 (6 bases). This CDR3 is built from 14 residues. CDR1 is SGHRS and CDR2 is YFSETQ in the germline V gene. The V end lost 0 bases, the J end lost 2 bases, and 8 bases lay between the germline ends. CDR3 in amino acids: CASSLVGGQETQYF. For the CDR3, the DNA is TGCGCCAGCAGCTTGGTGGGAGGACAAGAGACCCAGTACTTC.

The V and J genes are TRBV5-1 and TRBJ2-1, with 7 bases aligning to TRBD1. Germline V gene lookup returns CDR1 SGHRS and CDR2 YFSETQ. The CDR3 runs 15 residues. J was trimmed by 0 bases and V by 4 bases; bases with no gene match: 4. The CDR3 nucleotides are TGCGCCAGCAGCCTGACAGGGTACTCCTACAATGAGCAGTTCTTC. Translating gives CASSLTGYSYNEQFF. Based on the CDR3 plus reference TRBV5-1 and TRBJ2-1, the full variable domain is KAGVTQTPRYLIKTRGQQVTLSCSPISGHRSVSWYQQTPGQGLQFLFEYFSETQRNKGNFPGRFSGRQFSNSRSEMNVSTLELGDSALYLCASSLTGYSYNEQFFGPGTRLTVL.

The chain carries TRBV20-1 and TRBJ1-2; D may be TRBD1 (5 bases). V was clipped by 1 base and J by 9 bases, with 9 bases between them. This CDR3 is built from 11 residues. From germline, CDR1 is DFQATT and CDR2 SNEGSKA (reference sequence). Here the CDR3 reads CSARGDESYTF. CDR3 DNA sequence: TGCAGTGCTAGAGGGGACGAAAGCTACACCTTC.

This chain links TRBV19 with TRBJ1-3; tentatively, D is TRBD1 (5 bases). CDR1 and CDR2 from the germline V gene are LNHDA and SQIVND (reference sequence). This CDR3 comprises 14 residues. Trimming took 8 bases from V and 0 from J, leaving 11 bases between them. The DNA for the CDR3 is TGTGCCAGTGGGACCGAGGCCTCTGGAAACACCATATATTTT. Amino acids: CASGTEASGNTIYF.

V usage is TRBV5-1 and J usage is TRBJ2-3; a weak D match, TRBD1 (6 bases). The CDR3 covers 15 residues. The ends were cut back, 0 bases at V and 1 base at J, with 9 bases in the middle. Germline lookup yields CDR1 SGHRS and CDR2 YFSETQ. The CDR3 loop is CASSLEDRGTDTQYF. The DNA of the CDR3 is TGCGCCAGCAGCTTGGAGGACAGAGGCACAGATACGCAGTATTTT.